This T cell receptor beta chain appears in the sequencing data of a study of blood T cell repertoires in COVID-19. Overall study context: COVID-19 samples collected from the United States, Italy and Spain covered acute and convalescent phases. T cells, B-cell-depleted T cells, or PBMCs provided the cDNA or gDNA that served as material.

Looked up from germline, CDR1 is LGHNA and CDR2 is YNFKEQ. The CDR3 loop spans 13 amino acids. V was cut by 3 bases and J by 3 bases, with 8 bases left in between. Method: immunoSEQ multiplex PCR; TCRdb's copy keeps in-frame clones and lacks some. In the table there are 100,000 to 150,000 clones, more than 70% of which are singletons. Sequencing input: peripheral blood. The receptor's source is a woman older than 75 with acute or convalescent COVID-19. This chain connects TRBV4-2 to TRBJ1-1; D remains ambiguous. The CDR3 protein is CASSQKGDTEAFF. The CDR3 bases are TGTGCCAGCAGCCAGAAGGGAGACACTGAAGCTTTCTTT.